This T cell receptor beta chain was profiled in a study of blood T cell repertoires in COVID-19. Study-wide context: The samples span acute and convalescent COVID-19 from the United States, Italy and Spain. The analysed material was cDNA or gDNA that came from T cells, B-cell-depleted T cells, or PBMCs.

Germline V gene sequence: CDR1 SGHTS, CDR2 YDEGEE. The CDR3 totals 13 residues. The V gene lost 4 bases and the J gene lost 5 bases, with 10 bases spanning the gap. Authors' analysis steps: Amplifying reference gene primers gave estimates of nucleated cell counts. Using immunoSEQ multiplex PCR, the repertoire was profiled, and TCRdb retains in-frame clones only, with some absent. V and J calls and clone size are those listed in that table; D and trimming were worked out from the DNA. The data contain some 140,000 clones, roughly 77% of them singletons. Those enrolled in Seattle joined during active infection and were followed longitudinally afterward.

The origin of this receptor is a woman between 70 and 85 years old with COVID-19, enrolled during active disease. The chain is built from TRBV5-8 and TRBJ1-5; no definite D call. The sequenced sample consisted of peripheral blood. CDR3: CASSPGPYQPQHF. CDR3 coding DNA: TGTGCCAGCAGCCCCGGTCCATATCAGCCCCAGCATTTT.